Each of the 24 T cell receptor beta chains below was sequenced from the same sample in a study of T cells in Graves' hyperthyroidism and ophthalmopathy. The source material, RNA transcripts, was used to amplify TCR beta CDR3 regions. A set of HTBI primers served as the primers for a first-round RT-PCR of the TCR CDR3. TCRdb reprocessed the multiplex PCR reads with MiXCR, giving one entry per CDR3 protein. This table has about 540,000 distinct CDR3 sequences, around 42% appearing once. Sequencing used peripheral blood or thyroid tissue (not recorded which). These receptor sequences come from a woman between 18 and 29 years old with Graves' hyperthyroidism.

Points on this clonotype: Since a much larger clone is just one base distant, this may be a read error. This chain joins TRBV2 and TRBJ1-1, with a possible D match to TRBD1 (6 bases). The germline V gene has CDR1 SNHLY and CDR2 FYNNEI. The CDR3 extends over 13 amino acids. The CDR3 loop reads CAISGTLNTEAFF. The CDR3 DNA reads as TGTGCCATCAGTGGGACACTGAACACTGAAGCTTTCTTT. Supplemented by reference TRBV2 and TRBJ1-1, the full variable domain reads EPEVTQTPSHQVTQMGQEVILRCVPISNHLYFYWYRQILGQKVEFLVSFYNNEISEKSEIFDDQFSVERPDGSNFTLKIRSTKLEDSAMYFCAISGTLNTEAFFGQGTRLTVV.

This chain uses TRBV29-1 with TRBJ2-3; D is possibly TRBD1 (8 bases). CDR3 length: 13 residues. Germline V gives CDR1 SQVTM, CDR2 ANQGSEA. Trimming shortened V by 7 bases and J by 4 bases, and 15 bases separated the two germline ends. CDR3 protein: CSGRQGRADTQYF. The CDR3 DNA sequence: TGCAGCGGCCGACAGGGGAGGGCAGATACGCAGTATTTT.

This clonotype was recorded at least ten times. This sequence joins TRBV7-2 and TRBJ1-2; possibly TRBD1 for D (6 bases). V was clipped by 4 bases and J by 5 bases, with 11 bases between them. The V gene's germline CDR1 is SGHTA and CDR2 FQGNSA. The length of the CDR3 is 13 residues. The CDR3 region has the DNA TGTGCCAGCAGCTGGACAGCGTATTATGGCTACACCTTC. It encodes CASSWTAYYGYTF. Full variable domain (outside the CDR3, taken from reference TRBV7-2 and TRBJ1-2): GAGVSQSPSNKVTEKGKDVELRCDPISGHTALYWYRQSLGQGLEFLIYFQGNSAPDKSGLPSDRFSAERTGGSVSTLTIQRTQQEDSAVYLCASSWTAYYGYTFGSGTRLTVV.

The chain couples TRBV14 to TRBJ2-2; D unresolved. CDR3 length equals 16 residues. Germline CDR1 reads SGHDN; CDR2 reads FVKESK. Trimming took 1 base from V and 0 from J, leaving 9 bases between them. The DNA for the CDR3 is TGTGCCAGCAGCCAAGCTGTGGTTCCGAACACCGGGGAGCTGTTTTTT. As protein: CASSQAVVPNTGELFF.

This clonotype appeared a few times. One end of the junction is discordant with germline, which a read error may explain. The chain couples TRBV7-9 to TRBJ2-7; D may be TRBD1 (5 bases). This CDR3 contains 13 residues. The germline V gene encodes CDR1 SEHNR and CDR2 FQNEAQ (reference sequence). In nucleotides, the CDR3 is TGCGCCAGCAGCCAAGATCAGGGTTACGAGCAGTACTTC. Translation gives CASSQDQGYEQYF.

The chain is built from TRBV7-9 and TRBJ1-5, with unresolved D. From germline, CDR1 is SEHNR and CDR2 FQNEAQ (reference sequence). This CDR3 contains 14 residues. Between the trimmed V and J ends, which lost 1 base and 6 bases, there was a span of 10 bases. The CDR3 sequence is CASSLDPQPQPQHF. Here the CDR3 DNA reads TGTGCCAGCAGCTTAGATCCCCAACCTCAGCCCCAGCATTTT.

This clonotype was seen ten or more times. The CDR3 region is CASTEGINQPQHF. The CDR3 coding sequence is TGTGCCAGCACGGAGGGAATCAATCAGCCCCAGCATTTT. The chain joins TRBV2 to TRBJ1-5; D is ambiguous. The CDR3 runs to 13 residues. V was pared by 7 bases and J by 3 bases, with 10 bases between. Germline values: CDR1 SNHLY, CDR2 FYNNEI.

CDR3 residues: CASSLELVRTQYF. The CDR3 nucleotides read TGTGCCAGCAGCTTGGAACTAGTTCGGACCCAGTACTTC. V is TRBV5-5 and J is TRBJ2-5; D is perhaps TRBD2 (5 bases). Germline V CDR1 and CDR2: SGHKS, YYEKEE (reference sequence). This CDR3 has 13 amino acids. The ends were cut back, 0 bases at V and 7 bases at J, with 10 bases in the middle.

To note about this clonotype: This may stem from a read error, because a much larger clone lies one nucleotide away. The chain combines TRBV7-9 with TRBJ1-2, with 9 bases lining up with TRBD1. CDR3 length: 15 residues. Germline V gives CDR1 SEHNR, CDR2 FQNEAQ (reference sequence). CDR3 DNA: TGTGCCGGCAGCTTAGGTACAGGGGGCGCATATGGCTACACCTTC. Its protein product is CAGSLGTGGAYGYTF.

The sample holds a few counts of this clonotype. The genes are TRBV2 and TRBJ2-7; 9 bases align to TRBD2. V was pared by 6 bases and J by 5 bases, with 17 bases of the junction left unmatched. Germline CDR1 SNHLY, CDR2 FYNNEI. The CDR3 contains 17 residues. CDR3 residues: CASSDLITGTSIHEQYF. CDR3 bases: TGTGCCAGCAGCGACCTGATCACCGGGACTAGCATCCACGAGCAGTACTTC.

This clonotype was seen many times. The V and J genes are TRBV15 and TRBJ2-7; D is undetermined. CDR3 length equals 13 residues. The V gene lost 0 bases and the J gene lost 6 bases, with 9 bases spanning the gap. Per the germline V gene, CDR1 is LNHNV and CDR2 is YYDKDF (reference sequence). DNA of the CDR3: TGTGCCACCAGCAGAGATAAAGGGTCCGAGCAGTACTTC. This sequence encodes CATSRDKGSEQYF.

This sequence joins TRBV20-1 and TRBJ1-5, with no clear D. This CDR3 contains 14 residues. V dropped 5 bases and J dropped 0 bases, with 11 bases sitting between them. Per the germline V gene, CDR1 is DFQATT and CDR2 is SNEGSKA (reference sequence). The CDR3 DNA reads as TGCAGTGCTTCTCAGGAATATAGCAATCAGCCCCAGCATTTT. As protein: CSASQEYSNQPQHF.

The sample holds a few counts of this clonotype. A junction boundary mismatches the germline segment, possibly from a read error. This rearrangement joins TRBV10-3 to TRBJ1-5, with TRBD1 matching over 9 bases. Germline-derived CDR1 and CDR2 are ENHRY and SYGVKD. This CDR3 is 12 amino acids long. The CDR3 protein is CASSPTGGVWHF. CDR3 bases: TGTGCCAGCAGTCCGACAGGGGGAGTCTGGCATTTT.

Only a few counts were recorded for this clonotype. CDR3 nucleotide sequence: TGTGCCAGCAGCCCAGGACAGCGACGGCCCCAGCATTTT. It is translated as CASSPGQRRPQHF. The V call is TRBV5-5, the J call TRBJ1-5; perhaps TRBD1 as D (6 bases). With 4 bases removed from V and 9 bases from J, the gap between germline ends came to 14 bases. Germline CDR1 reads SGHKS; CDR2 reads YYEKEE (reference sequence). The CDR3 totals 13 residues.

As regards this clonotype: One end of the junction fails to match germline, which may point to a read error. The rearrangement links TRBV5-1 to TRBJ1-4, with TRBD1 matching over 7 bases. Germline V lookup: CDR1 SGHRS, CDR2 YFSETQ. This CDR3 contains 16 residues. CDR3 amino acids: CASGLDRPATNEKLFF. The CDR3 coding sequence is TGCGCCAGCGGCTTGGACAGGCCGGCAACTAATGAAAAACTGTTTTTT.

This clonotype was detected only a few times. The chain joins TRBV7-2 to TRBJ2-7; no firm D call. The CDR3 has 13 amino acids. Germline values: CDR1 SGHTA, CDR2 FQGNSA. V was shortened by 2 bases and J by 3 bases, with 8 bases between the two germline ends. CDR3 coding DNA: TGTGCCAGCAGCTTATTATTCGGCTACGAGCAGTACTTC. This codes for CASSLLFGYEQYF.

This clonotype has at least ten counts. The chain joins TRBV24-1 to TRBJ1-4, with 9 bases identical to TRBD1. V shed 5 bases, J shed 5 bases, and the junction held 2 bases outside the gene matches. The CDR3 covers 14 residues. Germline V CDR1 and CDR2: KGHDR, SFDVKD. The CDR3 DNA sequence: TGTGCCACCAGTGGGACAGGGGAGAATGAAAAACTGTTTTTT. This sequence encodes CATSGTGENEKLFF.

The chain is built from TRBV29-1 and TRBJ2-7, with TRBD2 identical over 14 bases. J lost 6 bases, V lost 5 bases, and 3 bases had no gene match. Germline V lookup: CDR1 SQVTM, CDR2 ANQGSEA. This CDR3 is 13 amino acids long. The CDR3 DNA follows: TGCAGCGTTTTGGGACTAGCGGGAGCCGAGCAGTACTTC. Encoded protein: CSVLGLAGAEQYF.

Only a few counts were recorded for this clonotype. The genes are TRBV10-3 and TRBJ1-5; D uncertain. The CDR3 length is 13 residues. Per germline, CDR1 ENHRY and CDR2 SYGVKD. V dropped 5 bases and J dropped 2 bases, with 7 bases sitting between them. The CDR3 sequence is CAISSSGNQPQHF. The CDR3 DNA reads TGTGCCATCAGTTCCTCGGGCAATCAGCCCCAGCATTTT.

This clonotype was picked up many times. One end of the junction fails to match germline, which may point to a read error. The chain is built from TRBV7-7 and TRBJ2-5, with a weak D call TRBD2 (6 bases). CDR3 length equals 14 residues. From germline, CDR1 is SSHAT and CDR2 FNYEAQ (reference sequence). The CDR3, as DNA: TGTGCTAGCAGCTTAGGAGGGAACCAAGAGACCCAGTACTTC. Encoded protein: CASSLGGNQETQYF.

The J gene is TRBJ1-1, the V gene TRBV6-1; unclear D gene. The CDR3 spans 13 residues. V lost 10 bases, J lost 1 base, and 13 bases lay in between. The V gene's germline CDR1 is MNHNS and CDR2 SASEGT. The CDR3 region is CAISASGNTEAFF. Written as DNA, the CDR3 is TGTGCCATCTCCGCCTCAGGGAACACTGAAGCTTTCTTT.

The genes are TRBV2 and TRBJ1-4, with D possibly matching TRBD1 (6 bases). Germline V gene lookup returns CDR1 SNHLY and CDR2 FYNNEI. This CDR3 has 16 amino acids. V gave up 5 bases and J gave up 4 bases, with 17 bases separating them. CDR3 bases: TGTGCCAGCAGTTACTCGGCAGGGGAGGATAATGAAAAACTGTTTTTT. Protein product: CASSYSAGEDNEKLFF.

The chain employs TRBV6-5 and TRBJ2-7, with D hard to call. Trimming took 2 bases from V and 3 from J, leaving 14 bases between them. Germline CDR1 and CDR2: MNHEY and SVGAGI. This CDR3 is built from 15 residues. The CDR3 region has the DNA TGTGCCAGCAGTTACCTTGGCGAGGCCAGCTACGAGCAGTACTTC. Translating it yields CASSYLGEASYEQYF.

This clonotype has more than one count but fewer than ten. The chain recombines TRBV4-3 with TRBJ2-6; a weak D match, TRBD2 (6 bases). This CDR3 is 15 amino acids long. V was cut by 4 bases and J by 4 bases, with 11 bases left in between. From germline, CDR1 is LGHNA and CDR2 YSLEER. The CDR3 DNA follows: TGCGCCAGCAGCCGTGAGGGGAGGGGGGCCAACGTCCTGACTTTC. Amino acid sequence: CASSREGRGANVLTF.